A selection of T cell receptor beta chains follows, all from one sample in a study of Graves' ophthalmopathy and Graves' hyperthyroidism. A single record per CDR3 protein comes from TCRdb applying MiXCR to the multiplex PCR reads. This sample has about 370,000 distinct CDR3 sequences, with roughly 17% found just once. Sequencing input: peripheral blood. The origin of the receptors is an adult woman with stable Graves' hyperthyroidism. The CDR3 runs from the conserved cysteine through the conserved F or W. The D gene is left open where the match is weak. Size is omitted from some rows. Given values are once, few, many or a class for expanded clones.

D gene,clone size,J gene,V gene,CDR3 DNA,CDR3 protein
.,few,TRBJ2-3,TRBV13,TGTGCCAGCAGCTTAGGCCCGGAGGGCACGCAGTATTTT,CASSLGPEGTQYF
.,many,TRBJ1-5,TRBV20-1,TGCAGTGCTAGAGTTAGTTCCACAGGGAATCAGCCCCAGCATTTT,CSARVSSTGNQPQHF
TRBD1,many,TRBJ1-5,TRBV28,TGTGCCAGCAGAGAGGGGGCCGGTCAGCCCCAGCATTTT,CASREGAGQPQHF
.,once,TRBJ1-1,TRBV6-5,TGTGCCAGCAGTTACTCGTTCTCTTCGGACCGGAACACTGAAGCTTTCTTT,CASSYSFSSDRNTEAFF
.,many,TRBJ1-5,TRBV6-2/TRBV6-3,TGTGCCAGCAAGGAGTACAGGATTAGCAATCAGCCCCAGCATTTT,CASKEYRISNQPQHF
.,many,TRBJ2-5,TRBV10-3,TGTGCCATCAGTGTCGGCAGGGAAGAGACCCAGTACTTC,CAISVGREETQYF
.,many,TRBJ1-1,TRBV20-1,TGCAGTGCTAGCGCGGATAGTTTGAACACTGAAGCTTTCTTT,CSASADSLNTEAFF
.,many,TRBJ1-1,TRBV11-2,TGTGCCAGCAGCACAGGGTTAGGCACTGAAGCTTTCTTT,CASSTGLGTEAFF
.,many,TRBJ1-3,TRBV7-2,TGTGCCAGCAGCTCTGGCGGGTTCGGGGGCTCTGGAAACACCATATATTTT,CASSSGGFGGSGNTIYF
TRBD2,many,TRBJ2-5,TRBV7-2,TGTGCCAGCAGCGTAACGGCCGGGACTAGCGGGAGGGGAGAGACCCAGTACTTC,CASSVTAGTSGRGETQYF
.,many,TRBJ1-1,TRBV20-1,TGCAGTGCTAGAGATCCCTCGGGTGGTGGCACTGAAGCTTTCTTT,CSARDPSGGGTEAFF
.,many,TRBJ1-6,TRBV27,TGTGCCAGCAGCAGAACGGACAGTTATAATTCACCCCTCCACTTT,CASSRTDSYNSPLHF
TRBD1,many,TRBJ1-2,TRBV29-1,TGCAGCGTTGGGGCCTCGGTCGGGGACAGCTATGGCTACACCTTC,CSVGASVGDSYGYTF
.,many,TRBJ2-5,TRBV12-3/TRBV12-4,TGTGCCAGCAGCTCTCGTCGAGAGACCCAGTACTTC,CASSSRRETQYF
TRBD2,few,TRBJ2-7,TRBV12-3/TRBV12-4,TGTGCCAGCAGTCCCGGGACTAGCTCGAGCTCCTACGAGCAGTACTTC,CASSPGTSSSSYEQYF
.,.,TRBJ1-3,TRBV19,TGTGCCAGTAGTATCTTCGGCAGTTTCTTCTCTGGAAACACCATATATTTT,CASSIFGSFFSGNTIYF
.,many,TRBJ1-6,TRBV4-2,TGTGCCAGCAGCCAAGACCTCCTCATGGCGGGGAACAATTCACCCCTCCACTTT,CASSQDLLMAGNNSPLHF
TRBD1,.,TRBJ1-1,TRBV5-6,TGTGCCAGCAGCCATATTACAGGGGCCACTGAAGCTTTCTTT,CASSHITGATEAFF